This is a list of T cell receptor beta chains from one sample in a study of shared clonotypes between healthy human individuals. Profiled with immunoSEQ multiplex PCR; TCRdb holds only in-frame clones, not every one. This sample has about 2.1 million clones, with approximately 94% found just once. Sequenced input: naive CD8+ T cells from PBMCs. The receptors stem from a man between 18 and 35 years old in good health. Some clones in this sample may be carry-over from other donors' samples. Both conserved end residues are part of each CDR3. D genes are given only for firm matches. Clone size is given for some rows only: seen once, a few or many times, or a class if the clone is expanded.

TRBV9	NA	TRBJ1-1	once	TGTGCCAGCAGCGTCTCAGGGGTAAGAACTGAAGCTTTCTTT	CASSVSGVRTEAFF
TRBV19	NA	TRBJ1-1	NA	TGTGCCAGTAGTAATGGGGTTACTGAAGCTTTCTTT	CASSNGVTEAFF
TRBV4-1	NA	TRBJ2-1	NA	TGCGCCAGCGGGGGCTACAATGAGCAGTTCTTC	CASGGYNEQFF
TRBV27	NA	TRBJ2-3	NA	TGTGCCAGCAGTTTAAGGGCTTCAAGCACAGATACGCAGTATTTT	CASSLRASSTDTQYF
TRBV29-1	NA	TRBJ2-5	NA	TGCAGCGCCATGGCCGCAAACCAAGAGACCCAGTACTTC	CSAMAANQETQYF
TRBV7-3	NA	TRBJ2-7	once	TGTGCCAGCAGCAAGACCGGTCTGAGCTCCTACGAGCAGTACTTC	CASSKTGLSSYEQYF
TRBV27	NA	TRBJ2-7	NA	TGTGCCAGCAGTCTTTCGCTGTCCTACGAGCAGTACTTC	CASSLSLSYEQYF
TRBV4-1	NA	TRBJ2-1	NA	TGCGCCAGCAGCCAAGTTGGAGGTGGGGTAAATGAGCAGTTCTTC	CASSQVGGGVNEQFF
TRBV19	NA	TRBJ2-3	once	TGTGCCAGTAGTCCCGGTCGGAGTACGCAGTATTTT	CASSPGRSTQYF
TRBV19	NA	TRBJ1-5	NA	TGTGCCACCGCCGGCGGGGGGGTTTTTGGTAGTCAGCCCCAGCATTTT	CATAGGGVFGSQPQHF
TRBV19	NA	TRBJ1-5	NA	TGTGCCAGTAGCCCTAGCTGGAGAGGCCCCGAAACCCCCAATCAGCCCCAGCATTTT	CASSPSWRGPETPNQPQHF
TRBV29-1	NA	TRBJ1-2	few	TGCAGCGTTGAAGAGGATCCCCGAGAGGGCTACACCTTC	CSVEEDPREGYTF
TRBV7-3	NA	TRBJ1-1	NA	TGTGCCAGCAGCTCTGCGGCGGACGGAACTGAAGCTTTCTTT	CASSSAADGTEAFF
TRBV4-1	TRBD2	TRBJ2-3	NA	TGCGCCAGCAGCCAAGTGGCTAGCGGCCCAGATACGCAGTATTTT	CASSQVASGPDTQYF
TRBV25-1	TRBD2	TRBJ2-1	NA	TGTGCCAGCAGTGAATATGTAGCGGGGAACTACAATGAGCAGTTCTTC	CASSEYVAGNYNEQFF
TRBV30	NA	TRBJ1-3	NA	TGTGCCTGGGATGGTGCGGTGGGGTTCAGAGGAAACACCATATATTTT	CAWDGAVGFRGNTIYF
TRBV5-3	NA	TRBJ2-5	NA	TGTGCCAGAAGCTTGAAGTGTGAGGGGGGACAGACACAAGAGACCCAGTACTTC	CARSLKCEGGQTQETQYF
TRBV30	NA	TRBJ2-2	NA	TGTGCCTGGAGCGTCGGGTCTTGGGACGGGGAGCTGTTTTTT	CAWSVGSWDGELFF
TRBV6-1	NA	TRBJ1-5	NA	TGTGCCAGCAGTGAAGCGCTTGCGTTGGGGTCGACAGCTAATCAGCCCCAGCATTTT	CASSEALALGSTANQPQHF
TRBV5-1	TRBD1	TRBJ1-1	NA	TGCGCCAGCAGCGGATACAGGGGGCTTAGGACTGAAGCTTTCTTT	CASSGYRGLRTEAFF
TRBV10-3	NA	TRBJ1-1	NA	TGTGCCATCAGTGAGCTTCCGGGACAACAGAACACTGAAGCTTTCTTT	CAISELPGQQNTEAFF
TRBV28	NA	TRBJ1-1	NA	TGTGCCAGCAGTTTCACGAGGGACACTGAAGCTTTCTTT	CASSFTRDTEAFF